The clone carrying this T cell receptor (beta chain) was seen repeatedly, ten times or more. CDR3 size: 14 residues. Germline CDR1 reads SGHTA; CDR2 reads FQGNSA. The V gene lost 5 bases and the J gene lost 3 bases, with 14 bases spanning the gap. The source of the sample is a study of neurological immune-mediated disorders. Via MiXCR, TCRdb re-called the 5' RACE reads, giving one row per CDR3 protein. Among about 84,000 distinct CDR3 sequences listed, about 9.4% were seen once. Material: PBMCs. The rearrangement joins TRBV7-2 to TRBJ2-7; D remains ambiguous. This TCR came from a man aged 35 to 55 in good health. The CDR3 DNA follows: TGTGCCAGCAGCCCCTGGACGAAGGGCTACGAGCAGTACTTC. It is translated as CASSPWTKGYEQYF.